A selection of T cell receptor beta chains follows, all from one sample in a study of cytomegalovirus exposure and HLA in healthy donors. Generated by immunoSEQ multiplex PCR, the TCRdb table keeps only in-frame clones and is missing some. Among about 130,000 clones, around four fifths were seen once, and the ten largest hold 2.7%. Input material: PBMCs. The receptors shown here come from a boy aged 2 to 10 in good health and CMV-seronegative. The CDR3 runs from the conserved cysteine through the conserved F or W. D genes are given only for firm matches. Rows may omit the clone size; those that give it use once, few, many or a size class.

V gene: TRBV15; D gene: TRBD1; clone size: NA; J gene: TRBJ1-4; CDR3 DNA: TGTGCCACCAGCAGGGACAGGGTTAATGAAAAACTGTTTTTT; CDR3 protein: CATSRDRVNEKLFF
V gene: TRBV7-3; D gene: TRBD1; clone size: NA; J gene: TRBJ1-2; CDR3 DNA: TGTGCCAGCAGCACCAGGGGGCCCGCAGGGGAGAATGGCTACACCTTC; CDR3 protein: CASSTRGPAGENGYTF
V gene: TRBV9; D gene: TRBD2; clone size: NA; J gene: TRBJ2-2; CDR3 DNA: TGTGCCAGCACCCTAGCGGGAGGCGCGAACACCGGGGAGCTGTTTTTT; CDR3 protein: CASTLAGGANTGELFF
V gene: TRBV5-4; D gene: TRBD2; clone size: NA; J gene: TRBJ2-4; CDR3 DNA: TGTGCCAGCAGCCTGCCCGGGAGGTCATTACAGTACTTC; CDR3 protein: CASSLPGRSLQYF
V gene: TRBV5-8; D gene: NA; clone size: NA; J gene: TRBJ1-1; CDR3 DNA: TGTGCCAGCAGCCTAATAGGGGGTAGCGGGATAGATACTGAAGCTTTCTTT; CDR3 protein: CASSLIGGSGIDTEAFF
V gene: TRBV2; D gene: NA; clone size: NA; J gene: TRBJ1-2; CDR3 DNA: TGTGCCAGCAGTGGTCAGGGAGGTTGGTATGGCTACACCTTC; CDR3 protein: CASSGQGGWYGYTF
V gene: TRBV7-9; D gene: NA; clone size: NA; J gene: TRBJ2-3; CDR3 DNA: TGTGCCAGCAGCTTTTTCCCGACAGATACGCAGTATTTT; CDR3 protein: CASSFFPTDTQYF
V gene: TRBV4-3; D gene: TRBD1; clone size: NA; J gene: TRBJ2-1; CDR3 DNA: TGCGCCAGCAGCCAATTAGGAGCCGGGACAGGGGATTACAATGAGCAGTTCTTC; CDR3 protein: CASSQLGAGTGDYNEQFF
V gene: TRBV6-1; D gene: TRBD1; clone size: NA; J gene: TRBJ1-1; CDR3 DNA: TGTGCCAGCGACAGGGCAACTGAAGCTTTCTTT; CDR3 protein: CASDRATEAFF
V gene: TRBV5-6; D gene: NA; clone size: NA; J gene: TRBJ1-2; CDR3 DNA: TGTGCCAGCAGCGCATCGTGGGGGCGAGTGCATGGCTACACCTTC; CDR3 protein: CASSASWGRVHGYTF
V gene: TRBV6-5; D gene: NA; clone size: NA; J gene: TRBJ2-7; CDR3 DNA: TGTGCCAGCAGTTACGCCACAGGGCACGAGCAGTACTTC; CDR3 protein: CASSYATGHEQYF
V gene: TRBV4-2; D gene: NA; clone size: NA; J gene: TRBJ1-6; CDR3 DNA: TGTGCCAGCAGCACCCGGACAGCAAATTCACCCCTCCACTTT; CDR3 protein: CASSTRTANSPLHF
V gene: TRBV5-5; D gene: TRBD1; clone size: NA; J gene: TRBJ1-5; CDR3 DNA: TGTGCCAGCAGCTTGGCCGCAGGTTTTCAGGGGGCGAATCAGCCCCAGCATTTT; CDR3 protein: CASSLAAGFQGANQPQHF
V gene: TRBV7-9; D gene: NA; clone size: NA; J gene: TRBJ2-2; CDR3 DNA: TGTGCCAGCAGCTTCGCGGAGACCGGGGAGCTGTTTTTT; CDR3 protein: CASSFAETGELFF
V gene: TRBV6-1; D gene: TRBD2; clone size: NA; J gene: TRBJ2-3; CDR3 DNA: TGTGCCAGCACCGACCCACGGGGGGTAGATACGCAGTATTTT; CDR3 protein: CASTDPRGVDTQYF
V gene: TRBV7-9; D gene: NA; clone size: once; J gene: TRBJ2-7; CDR3 DNA: TGTTCCAGCAGCTTAGACTACATCTCCTACGAGCAGTACTTC; CDR3 protein: CSSSLDYISYEQYF
V gene: TRBV18; D gene: NA; clone size: NA; J gene: TRBJ1-2; CDR3 DNA: TGTGCCAGCCGTGGACTTACCGCATCTAACTATGGCTACACCTTC; CDR3 protein: CASRGLTASNYGYTF
V gene: TRBV30; D gene: TRBD1; clone size: NA; J gene: TRBJ2-7; CDR3 DNA: TGTGCCTGGAGGGGGACAGGGTACGAGCAGTACTTC; CDR3 protein: CAWRGTGYEQYF
V gene: TRBV2; D gene: NA; clone size: few; J gene: TRBJ2-6; CDR3 DNA: TGTGCCAGCAGTGTTAAGGAGGATGGGGCCAACGTCCTGACTTTC; CDR3 protein: CASSVKEDGANVLTF
V gene: TRBV4-1; D gene: NA; clone size: NA; J gene: TRBJ1-5; CDR3 DNA: TGCGCCAGCAGCCAAGTTCATAGCAATCAGCCCCAGCATTTT; CDR3 protein: CASSQVHSNQPQHF
V gene: TRBV4-1; D gene: TRBD2; clone size: NA; J gene: TRBJ2-5; CDR3 DNA: TGCGCCAGCAGCCAAGTCCCCTCAGGACTAGCGGGGATCCAAGAGACCCAGTACTTC; CDR3 protein: CASSQVPSGLAGIQETQYF
V gene: TRBV11-2; D gene: NA; clone size: NA; J gene: TRBJ2-5; CDR3 DNA: TGTGCCAGCAGCCGCCAAGAGACCCAGTACTTC; CDR3 protein: CASSRQETQYF
V gene: TRBV7-9; D gene: NA; clone size: NA; J gene: TRBJ1-5; CDR3 DNA: TGTGCCAGCAGCTTAGGCCCAGGGATTAGCAATCAGCCCCAGCATTTT; CDR3 protein: CASSLGPGISNQPQHF
V gene: TRBV15; D gene: NA; clone size: NA; J gene: TRBJ2-2; CDR3 DNA: TGTGCCACCAGCTCCGCGGGGCCCACCGGGGAGCTGTTTTTT; CDR3 protein: CATSSAGPTGELFF
V gene: TRBV7-9; D gene: NA; clone size: NA; J gene: TRBJ1-2; CDR3 DNA: TGTGCCAGCAGCGGCGTGTGGGGCAGGGAAGAAGACTATGGCTACACCTTC; CDR3 protein: CASSGVWGREEDYGYTF
V gene: TRBV7-2; D gene: TRBD1; clone size: NA; J gene: TRBJ1-3; CDR3 DNA: TGTGCCAGCAGCTTAGCGGGAGGGACAGGGACTGGAAACACCATATATTTT; CDR3 protein: CASSLAGGTGTGNTIYF
V gene: TRBV6-5; D gene: NA; clone size: NA; J gene: TRBJ1-4; CDR3 DNA: TGTGCCAGCAGTGAATGGGCAGGGTTTGAAAAACTGTTTTTT; CDR3 protein: CASSEWAGFEKLFF
V gene: TRBV19; D gene: NA; clone size: once; J gene: TRBJ1-1; CDR3 DNA: TGTGCCAGTAGTACAACCCGGACAGCCACTGAAGCTTTCTTT; CDR3 protein: CASSTTRTATEAFF
V gene: TRBV9; D gene: NA; clone size: NA; J gene: TRBJ2-1; CDR3 DNA: TGTGCCAGCAGCTCGGGACTTCAGCAGTTCTTC; CDR3 protein: CASSSGLQQFF
V gene: TRBV30; D gene: NA; clone size: NA; J gene: TRBJ2-6; CDR3 DNA: TGTGCCTGGAGTGGAGGGGGAGTCTCTGGGGCCAACGTCCTGACTTTC; CDR3 protein: CAWSGGGVSGANVLTF
V gene: TRBV7-3; D gene: TRBD2; clone size: NA; J gene: TRBJ2-5; CDR3 DNA: TGTGTCAGCAGCTTAGGGAGGCTAGCGGGATTTACGACGGAGACCCAGTACTTC; CDR3 protein: CVSSLGRLAGFTTETQYF
V gene: TRBV7-3; D gene: TRBD2; clone size: NA; J gene: TRBJ2-2; CDR3 DNA: TGTGCCAGCAGTCGGACTAGCGGGAGGGCCGTTACCGGGGAGCTGTTTTTT; CDR3 protein: CASSRTSGRAVTGELFF